This TCR beta chain was identified during a study of cytomegalovirus exposure and HLA in healthy donors. The germline gives CDR1 LGHNT, CDR2 FRNRAP. V shed 3 bases, J shed 0 bases, and the junction held 5 bases outside the gene matches. The CDR3 extends over 16 amino acids. General observations from the study: Published work reported that the classifier diagnosed cytomegalovirus status with high specificity and sensitivity.

Use of 60 Vbeta and 13 Jbeta primers characterized the PCR. Method: immunoSEQ multiplex PCR; TCRdb's copy keeps in-frame clones and lacks some. The sample gives roughly 100,000 clones, 65% to 85% of which show up once; 2.5% to 3% is in the top ten. Comment on this clone: Its cognate antigen is unknown.

The sequencing sample was made of PBMCs. V and J are TRBV12-5 and TRBJ2-1; 7 bases fit TRBD1. The clonotype comes from a male donor in good health and CMV-seropositive. Here the CDR3 DNA reads TGTGCTAGTGGTTTCCACAGGGGAAGCTCCTACAATGAGCAGTTCTTC. Its protein is CASGFHRGSSYNEQFF.